This T cell receptor (beta chain) was captured by sequencing in a study of cytomegalovirus exposure and HLA in healthy donors. General study results and limits: Owing to their indistinguishability, certain V segments, notably TRBV6-2 and TRBV6-3, were excluded. Within an earlier analysis, most TCR beta V segments proved productive either about 87% or about 30% of the time.

Worth noting for this clone: Its specificity is unknown.

CDR3 length equals 14 residues. Germline V lookup: CDR1 MGHDK, CDR2 SYGVNS. V lost 3 bases, J lost 5 bases, and 13 bases lay in between. The PCR contained 60 Vbeta and 13 Jbeta primers. Data came from immunoSEQ multiplex PCR; TCRdb stores just in-frame clones and leaves some out. The sample contains roughly 100,000 clones, about 70% of which appear only once. Sequences were obtained from PBMCs. The sequence derives from a man aged 25-45 years in good health and CMV-seronegative. This chain uses TRBV25-1 with TRBJ1-1, with D possibly matching TRBD1 (5 bases). The CDR3 DNA follows: TGTGCCAGCAGTGATTCAGGGTCCAGGACTGAAGCTTTCTTT. Amino acids: CASSDSGSRTEAFF.